This is a list of T cell receptor beta chains from one sample in a study of response to subunit inactivated influenza vaccine. A single record per CDR3 protein comes from TCRdb applying MiXCR to the RT-PCR reads. The data contain roughly 700,000 distinct CDR3 sequences, approximately 14% of them singletons. The specimen was PBMCs from blood, collected around 14 days before vaccination. The origin of the receptors is a man aged 50 or older who received an inactivated influenza vaccine. Both conserved end residues are part of each CDR3.

TRBV20-1 CSASQNEQYF
TRBV19 CASRNRGMANTEAFF
TRBV14 CASSQDIRGALHF
TRBV4-2 CASSQDFGISGNTIYF
TRBV7-9 CASSLAKFTDTQYF
TRBV11-1 CASSFPGLAGSLHNEQFF
TRBV7-2 CASSLSVPYNEQFF
TRBV2 CAVARELGDTQYF
TRBV11-2 CASSLDPGLAGGGPYEQYF
TRBV5-1 CASSFGQGEQYF
TRBV7-2 CASSRYGGTNEKLFF
TRBV28 CASSLDTRSAIGYEQYF
TRBV4-2 CASSQGQGSQPQHF
TRBV27 CASSFQGSYNEQFF
TRBV5-6 CASSLTLYEQYF
TRBV7-8 CASSLGGVSGGYNEQFF
TRBV7-2 CASSHGGPDTQYF
TRBV7-9 CASSSRGPGGQYF
TRBV3-1 CASSPQVGLYSYEQYF
TRBV6-5 CASSYSWGARDTQYF
TRBV20-1 CSASGGAGETQYF
TRBV12-3/TRBV12-4 CASSMGASTDTQYF
TRBV28 CASSLLNGPSGYEQYF
TRBV5-5 CASSGSSRYEQYF
TRBV7-8 CASSFDRGVRETQYF
TRBV3-1 CASSQVGVTSRTEQFF
TRBV2 CASSTTGDLAGDEELFF
TRBV5-1 CASYSGTNTGELFF
TRBV6-1 CASSLSGNYYNEQFF
TRBV4-1 CASSQVAGGETQYF